The clone carrying this T cell receptor beta chain was seen more than once but under ten times. The data derive from a study of T cells in Graves' hyperthyroidism and ophthalmopathy. There were TCR beta CDR3 regions amplified from RNA transcripts. The HTBI primer set drove a first-round RT-PCR of the TCR CDR3. TCRdb redid the calling of the multiplex PCR reads with MiXCR, one entry per CDR3 protein. This sample carries hundreds of thousands of distinct CDR3 sequences, 38% of them seen once, and the ten largest clones take 7% to 10%. V was shortened by 6 bases and J by 3 bases, with 15 bases between the two germline ends. This CDR3 is 16 amino acids long. In germline, CDR1 is SGHAT, CDR2 FQNNGV.

The specimen sequenced was blood. The V and J genes are TRBV11-2 and TRBJ1-6; weak D call: TRBD1 (5 bases). The clonotype originates from a man aged 18 to 30 with Graves' hyperthyroidism. CDR3 DNA sequence: TGTGCCAGCAGTCATCGACAGTCTTACTATAATTCACCCCTCCACTTT. Translating it yields CASSHRQSYYNSPLHF.